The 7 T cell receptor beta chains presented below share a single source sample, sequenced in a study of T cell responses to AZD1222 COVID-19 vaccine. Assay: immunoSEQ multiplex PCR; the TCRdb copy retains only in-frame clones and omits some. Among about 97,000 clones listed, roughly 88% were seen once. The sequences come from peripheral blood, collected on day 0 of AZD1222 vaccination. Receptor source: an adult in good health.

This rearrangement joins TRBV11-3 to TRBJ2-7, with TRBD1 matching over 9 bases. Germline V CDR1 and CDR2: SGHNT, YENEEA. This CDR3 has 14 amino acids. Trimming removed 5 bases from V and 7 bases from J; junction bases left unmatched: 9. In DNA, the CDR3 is TGTGCCAGCAGCGCCATACAGGGGGCGACGGAGCAGTACTTC. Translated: CASSAIQGATEQYF.

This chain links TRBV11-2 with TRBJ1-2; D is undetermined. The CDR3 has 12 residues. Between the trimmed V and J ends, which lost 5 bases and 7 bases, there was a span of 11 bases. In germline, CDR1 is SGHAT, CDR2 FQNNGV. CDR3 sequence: CASSPSRGGYTF. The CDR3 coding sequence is TGTGCCAGCAGCCCATCCAGAGGTGGCTACACCTTC.

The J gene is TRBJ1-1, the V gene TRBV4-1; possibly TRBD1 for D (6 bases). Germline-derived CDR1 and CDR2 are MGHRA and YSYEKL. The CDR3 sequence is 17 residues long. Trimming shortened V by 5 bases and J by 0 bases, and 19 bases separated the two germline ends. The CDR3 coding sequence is TGCGCCAGCAGCTCCCCGACAGGACTCCCTTTGAACACTGAAGCTTTCTTT. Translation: CASSSPTGLPLNTEAFF.

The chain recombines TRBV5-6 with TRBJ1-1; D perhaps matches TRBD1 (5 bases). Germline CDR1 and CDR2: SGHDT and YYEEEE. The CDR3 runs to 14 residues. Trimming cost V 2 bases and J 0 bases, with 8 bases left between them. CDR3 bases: TGTGCCAGCAGCTTAGGGACGGTGAACACTGAAGCTTTCTTT. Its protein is CASSLGTVNTEAFF.

CDR3 sequence: CASSRDTNNSPLHF. CDR3 nucleotides: TGTGCCAGCAGTCGAGATACCAATAATTCACCCCTCCACTTT. The chain recombines TRBV2 with TRBJ1-6; D is unclear. V shed 5 bases and J shed 5 bases, with 10 bases lying between them. The CDR3 sequence is 14 residues long. Germline V CDR1 and CDR2: SNHLY, FYNNEI.

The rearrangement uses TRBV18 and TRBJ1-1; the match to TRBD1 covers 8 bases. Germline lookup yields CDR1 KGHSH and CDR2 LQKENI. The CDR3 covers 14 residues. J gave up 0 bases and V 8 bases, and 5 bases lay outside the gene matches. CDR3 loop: CASAQQGVNTEAFF. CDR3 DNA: TGTGCCAGCGCCCAACAGGGGGTGAACACTGAAGCTTTCTTT.

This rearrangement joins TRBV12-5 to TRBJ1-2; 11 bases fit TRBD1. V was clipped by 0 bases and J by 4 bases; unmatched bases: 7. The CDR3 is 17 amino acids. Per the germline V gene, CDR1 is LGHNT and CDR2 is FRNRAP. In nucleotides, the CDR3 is TGTGCTAGTGGTTTGGTCACCGGGACAGGGGGAAGCTATGGCTACACCTTC. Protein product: CASGLVTGTGGSYGYTF.